This T cell receptor beta chain was found in a study of cytomegalovirus exposure and HLA in healthy donors. Across the study: Among roughly 180 million T cells, an earlier analysis found around 100 million unique TCR beta sequences. Of the donors genotyped, 300 to 500 in all, about 81% fell in the Caucasian-associated ancestry cluster.

Deletions cut 0 bases from V and 1 base from J, with 11 bases between. The CDR3 contains 15 residues. CDR1 and CDR2 from the germline V gene are SGHNT and YYREEE (reference sequence). Study results and caveats: For most TCR sequences rarity was the rule, although some public TCRs occurred in many donors. Other equally common chains were less clonally expanded than HLA-associated TCR beta chains, a later analysis showed.

The PCR had 60 Vbeta and 13 Jbeta primers. The data were produced by immunoSEQ multiplex PCR, yet TCRdb's version contains in-frame clones alone and is incomplete. The sample lists some 120,000 clones, 65% to 75% seen once, with 5.8% in the top ten. Comment on this clone: Antigen unknown.

This sequence was found in a woman in her 50s in good health and CMV-seropositive. What was sequenced was PBMCs. J is TRBJ2-7 and V is TRBV5-4, with D perhaps matching TRBD1 (6 bases). The CDR3: CASSLALGGSYEQYF. For the CDR3, the DNA is TGTGCCAGCAGCTTGGCCCTAGGGGGATCCTACGAGCAGTACTTC.